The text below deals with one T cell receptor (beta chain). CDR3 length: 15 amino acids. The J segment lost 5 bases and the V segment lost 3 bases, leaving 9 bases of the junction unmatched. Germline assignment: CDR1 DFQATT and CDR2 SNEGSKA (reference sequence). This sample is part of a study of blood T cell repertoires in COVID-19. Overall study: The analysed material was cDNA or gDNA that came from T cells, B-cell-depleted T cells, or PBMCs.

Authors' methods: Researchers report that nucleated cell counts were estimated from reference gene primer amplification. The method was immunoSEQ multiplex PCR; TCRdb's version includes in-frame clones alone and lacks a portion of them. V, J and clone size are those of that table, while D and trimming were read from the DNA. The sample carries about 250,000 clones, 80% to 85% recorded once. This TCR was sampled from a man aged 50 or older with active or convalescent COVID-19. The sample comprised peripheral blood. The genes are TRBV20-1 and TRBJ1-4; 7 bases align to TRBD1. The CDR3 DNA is TGCAGTGCTAGTAAGGTGGCAGGGGGGAATGAAAAACTGTTTTTT. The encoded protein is CSASKVAGGNEKLFF.